The source of this T cell receptor beta chain is a study of cytomegalovirus exposure and HLA in healthy donors. In regard to this clone: Its antigen is currently unknown.

PCR primers comprised 60 Vbeta and 13 Jbeta primers. Libraries were prepared by immunoSEQ multiplex PCR; TCRdb keeps only in-frame clonotypes and omits some of them. The table records roughly 100,000 clones, around 78% of them present only once. V was clipped by 0 bases and J by 0 bases, with 9 bases between them. The germline CDR1 and CDR2 sequences are MDHEN and SYDVKM. CDR3 length: 15 residues. Study-level results: Accurate prediction of most subjects' HLA-A and HLA-B alleles from TCR beta sequences was reported. In an earlier analysis, about 87% or about 30%: the productive usage of most TCR beta V segments. Several of the most significant clusters appeared linked to common viral pathogens, based on a later analysis. Researchers left out some V segments, among them TRBV6-2 and TRBV6-3, as indistinguishable.

The sequenced sample was PBMCs. The V gene is TRBV28, the J gene TRBJ2-7; D might be TRBD2 (6 bases). This clonotype originated in a man in his forties in good health and CMV-seronegative. The CDR3: CASSLWGGDSYEQYF. The CDR3 nucleotides are TGTGCCAGCAGTTTATGGGGCGGGGACTCCTACGAGCAGTACTTC.